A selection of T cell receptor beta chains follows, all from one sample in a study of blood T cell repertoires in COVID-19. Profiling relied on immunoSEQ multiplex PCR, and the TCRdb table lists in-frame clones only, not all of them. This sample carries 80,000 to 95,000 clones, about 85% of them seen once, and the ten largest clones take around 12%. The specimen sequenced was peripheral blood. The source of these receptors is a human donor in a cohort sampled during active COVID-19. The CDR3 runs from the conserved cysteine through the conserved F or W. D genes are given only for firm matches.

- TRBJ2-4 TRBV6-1 CASSEQGLAKNIQYF TGTGCCAGCAGTGAACAGGGTCTAGCCAAAAACATTCAGTACTTC
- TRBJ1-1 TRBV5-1 CASSSLGETEAFF TGCGCCAGCAGCTCGCTCGGAGAGACTGAAGCTTTCTTT
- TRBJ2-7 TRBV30 CALTASSYEQYF TGTGCCTTGACAGCAAGCTCCTACGAGCAGTACTTC
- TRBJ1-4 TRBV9 CASSVAGGEKLFF TGTGCCAGCAGCGTAGCTGGAGGAGAAAAACTGTTTTTT
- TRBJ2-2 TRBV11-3 CASSSGVANTGELFF TGTGCCAGCAGCTCAGGGGTGGCGAACACCGGGGAGCTGTTTTTT
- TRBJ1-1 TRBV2 CASTVEDRFTEAFF TGTGCCAGCACAGTGGAGGACAGATTTACTGAAGCTTTCTTT
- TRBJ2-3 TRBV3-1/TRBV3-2 CASSQETGLYTDTQYF TGTGCCAGCAGCCAAGAGACGGGACTTTACACAGATACGCAGTATTTT
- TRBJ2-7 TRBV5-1 CASSLPQGYEQYF TGCGCCAGCAGCTTGCCCCAGGGCTACGAGCAGTACTTC
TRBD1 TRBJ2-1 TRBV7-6 CASSPGQGNEQFF TGTGCCAGCAGCCCGGGACAGGGGAATGAGCAGTTCTTC
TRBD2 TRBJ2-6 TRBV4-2 CASSHPGTSGGYTGANVLTF TGTGCCAGCAGCCATCCGGGGACTAGCGGGGGTTATACTGGGGCCAACGTCCTGACTTTC
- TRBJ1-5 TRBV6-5 CASSSGGYQPQHF TGTGCCAGCAGCAGCGGGGGGTATCAGCCCCAGCATTTT
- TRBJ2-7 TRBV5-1 CASSQDWPYEQYF TGCGCCAGCAGCCAGGACTGGCCCTACGAGCAGTACTTC
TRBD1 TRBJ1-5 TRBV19 CASSDRGQGQPQHF TGTGCCAGTAGTGACAGGGGGCAGGGTCAGCCCCAGCATTTT
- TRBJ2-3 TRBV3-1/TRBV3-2 CASSQERPDTQYF TGTGCCAGCAGCCAAGAGCGGCCAGATACGCAGTATTTT
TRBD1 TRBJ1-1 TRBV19 CASDRDRGSEAFF TGTGCCTCCGACCGGGACAGGGGTTCTGAAGCTTTCTTT
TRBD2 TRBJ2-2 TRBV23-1 CASSQSSLAGDGGELFF TGCGCCAGCAGTCAATCTTCCCTAGCGGGAGATGGCGGGGAGCTGTTTTTT
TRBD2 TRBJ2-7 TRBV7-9 CASSSLRDYSYEQYF TGTGCCAGCAGCTCCCTCCGGGACTACTCCTACGAGCAGTACTTC
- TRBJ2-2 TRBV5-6 CASSLGQIRPGELFF TGTGCCAGCAGCTTGGGACAAATCCGACCCGGGGAGCTGTTTTTT
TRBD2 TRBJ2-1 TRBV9 CASSVVRAGERNEQFF TGTGCCAGCAGCGTAGTCCGAGCGGGAGAAAGGAATGAGCAGTTCTTC
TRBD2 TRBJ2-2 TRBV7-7 CALGGGLAGNTGELFF TGTGCCTTGGGAGGAGGACTAGCGGGGAACACCGGGGAGCTGTTTTTT
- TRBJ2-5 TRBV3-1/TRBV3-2 CASSQGLWETQYF TGTGCCAGCAGCCAAGGACTTTGGGAGACCCAGTACTTC
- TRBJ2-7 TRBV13 CASSLTRSSYEQYF TGTGCCAGCAGCTTAACCCGGAGCTCCTACGAGCAGTACTTC